One sample yielded the 21 T cell receptor beta chains listed below, sequenced in a study of T cells in Graves' hyperthyroidism and ophthalmopathy. What was amplified from RNA transcripts were TCR beta CDR3 regions. TCR CDR3 regions were first amplified by RT-PCR with HTBI primers. TCRdb independently ran MiXCR on the multiplex PCR reads; one entry per CDR3 protein. The repertoire has roughly 400,000 distinct CDR3 sequences, approximately 25% of them found once; the top ten carry over 70%. Sequenced material: blood. The receptors were gathered from a man in his forties or fifties with Graves' hyperthyroidism.

This clonotype was seen ten or more times. V and J are TRBV10-3 and TRBJ2-3; no definite D call. V was clipped by 2 bases and J by 5 bases, with 17 bases between them. CDR1 is ENHRY, CDR2 SYGVKD, per germline. This CDR3 has 16 residues. CDR3 residues: CAISEEKAQELDTQYF. The CDR3 DNA follows: TGTGCCATCAGTGAGGAGAAAGCCCAAGAGTTAGATACGCAGTATTTT.

The rearrangement joins TRBV11-2 to TRBJ1-1; D remains unclear. The CDR3 extends over 13 amino acids. V was cut by 3 bases and J by 3 bases, with 8 bases left in between. Looked up from germline, CDR1 is SGHAT and CDR2 is FQNNGV. This chain's CDR3 is CASSFTGYTEAFF. DNA of the CDR3: TGTGCCAGCAGCTTCACGGGGTACACTGAAGCTTTCTTT.

This clonotype was found a few times. The J gene is TRBJ2-2, the V gene TRBV28; no firm D call. The CDR3 covers 13 residues. CDR1 MDHEN and CDR2 SYDVKM come from the germline V gene. Trimming took off 6 bases at V and 6 bases at J, with 11 bases between the two ends. The CDR3 loop reads CASRPSRAGELFF. The DNA for the CDR3 is TGTGCCAGCAGACCCAGTAGGGCCGGGGAGCTGTTTTTT.

The chain links TRBV7-9 to TRBJ1-5; unclear D gene. The CDR3 has 14 residues. With 5 bases removed from V and 6 bases from J, the gap between germline ends came to 14 bases. Germline V lookup: CDR1 SEHNR, CDR2 FQNEAQ (reference sequence). The CDR3 nucleotides are TGTGCCAGCAGCGAGGGCATAAATATTCAGCCCCAGCATTTT. Amino acids: CASSEGINIQPQHF.

This clonotype showed up just a few times. The V call is TRBV11-3, the J call TRBJ2-1; the D is unclear. CDR3 length: 12 amino acids. Germline lookup yields CDR1 SGHNT and CDR2 YENEEA. V dropped 4 bases and J dropped 9 bases, with 10 bases sitting between them. The CDR3 sequence: CASSYSRFEQFF. CDR3 in DNA: TGTGCCAGCAGCTACTCGCGGTTTGAGCAGTTCTTC.

This clonotype has a count of ten or more. The chain recombines TRBV28 with TRBJ1-5, with D maybe TRBD1 (6 bases). CDR1 MDHEN and CDR2 SYDVKM come from the germline V gene. The CDR3 covers 15 residues. The germline V and J ends were trimmed by 5 bases and 7 bases, with 18 bases remaining between them. This CDR3 reads CASSTRTGFGQPQHF. Here the CDR3 DNA reads TGTGCCAGCAGTACAAGAACAGGGTTCGGACAGCCCCAGCATTTT.

This clonotype has only a few counts. V gene TRBV20-1 combines with J gene TRBJ2-5, with 7 nucleotides matching TRBD1. The V segment lost 1 base and the J segment 3 bases; nucleotides outside the gene matches: 8. The germline V gene encodes CDR1 DFQATT and CDR2 SNEGSKA (reference sequence). This CDR3 has 15 amino acids. CDR3 sequence: CSARVRGTAKETQYF. The CDR3 bases are TGCAGTGCTAGAGTGCGAGGGACAGCAAAAGAGACCCAGTACTTC.

The V gene is TRBV5-1, the J gene TRBJ1-2; a weak D match, TRBD1 (6 bases). The CDR3 has 12 residues. Deletions cut 3 bases from V and 8 bases from J, with 11 bases between. The germline gives CDR1 SGHRS, CDR2 YFSETQ. CDR3 sequence reads: CASSSTGPGYTF. In nucleotides, the CDR3 is TGCGCCAGCAGCTCTACAGGGCCCGGCTACACCTTC.

V and J are TRBV12-3 or TRBV12-4 and TRBJ1-2; D unresolved. V was shortened by 2 bases and J by 2 bases, with 6 bases between the two germline ends. The CDR3 extends over 13 amino acids. The chain's CDR3 is CASSLMINYGYTF. The CDR3 DNA is TGTGCCAGCAGTTTAATGATAAACTATGGCTACACCTTC.

The J gene is TRBJ1-1, the V gene TRBV19; 8 nucleotides agree with TRBD1. Germline lookup yields CDR1 LNHDA and CDR2 SQIVND (reference sequence). The junction had 6 bases not matched to a gene; V was cut back by 2 bases and J by 4 bases. CDR3 size: 15 residues. The CDR3 sequence: CASSIFGQGITEAFF. CDR3 coding DNA: TGTGCCAGTAGTATATTTGGACAGGGAATCACTGAAGCTTTCTTT.

This clonotype was seen a few times. The chain links TRBV4-1 to TRBJ1-5; 9 nucleotides agree with TRBD1. From germline, CDR1 is MGHRA and CDR2 YSYEKL. This CDR3 region has 14 residues. V lost 4 bases to trimming and J lost 10 bases; unmatched junction nucleotides: 8. The CDR3 spells CASSPGQGQDPQHF. The CDR3 DNA is TGCGCCAGCAGCCCGGGACAGGGACAGGATCCCCAGCATTTT.

The gene calls are TRBV5-1 and TRBJ1-1, with 9 positions matching TRBD1. Germline lookup yields CDR1 SGHRS and CDR2 YFSETQ. The CDR3 loop spans 16 amino acids. Trimming removed 4 bases from V and 1 base from J; junction bases left unmatched: 8. The CDR3 region is CASSTTGGGGNTEAFF. The CDR3, as DNA: TGCGCCAGCAGCACCACAGGGGGCGGGGGGAACACTGAAGCTTTCTTT.

This clonotype turned up a few times. V is TRBV7-2 and J is TRBJ2-7; 9 bases match TRBD1. V shed 5 bases, J shed 6 bases, and the junction held 5 bases outside the gene matches. The length of the CDR3 is 13 residues. The germline V gene encodes CDR1 SGHTA and CDR2 FQGNSA. For the CDR3, the DNA is TGTGCCAGCAGCCAAAACAGGGGGCGCGAGCAGTACTTC. It is translated as CASSQNRGREQYF.

This clonotype occurred many times. The chain is built from TRBV28 and TRBJ2-3, with TRBD2 matching over 9 bases. V lost 5 bases, J lost 3 bases, and 3 bases stayed unmatched. The CDR3 has 14 residues. Germline CDR1 and CDR2: MDHEN and SYDVKM. CDR3 bases: TGTGCCAGCAGTGCTAGCGGGATAACAGATACGCAGTATTTT. Translated: CASSASGITDTQYF.

This clonotype was recorded a few times. The rearrangement joins TRBV5-1 to TRBJ2-5, with TRBD2 matching 13 bases. In germline, CDR1 is SGHRS, CDR2 YFSETQ. The CDR3 is 16 amino acids. V dropped 1 base and J dropped 4; count of bases not matched to a gene: 4. CDR3 DNA: TGCGCCAGCAGCTTGATGGGACTAGCGGGAAGAGAGACCCAGTACTTC. Translating it yields CASSLMGLAGRETQYF.

This clonotype was recorded many times. This rearrangement joins TRBV20-1 to TRBJ2-1, with TRBD2 identical over 10 bases. CDR1 and CDR2 from the germline V gene are DFQATT and SNEGSKA (reference sequence). Germline trimming cut 5 bases from V and 6 bases from J; bases unmatched to any gene: 10. The CDR3 extends over 15 amino acids. This chain's CDR3 is CSAELAGVRGNEQFF. CDR3 coding DNA: TGCAGTGCTGAGCTAGCGGGAGTACGGGGCAATGAGCAGTTCTTC.

The chain has TRBV5-6 and TRBJ2-2; perhaps TRBD2 as D (6 bases). V was shortened by 1 base and J by 4 bases, with 14 bases between the two germline ends. CDR3 length: 16 residues. Germline V CDR1 and CDR2: SGHDT, YYEEEE. The CDR3 DNA follows: TGTGCCAGCAGCTTGTTAGGCGGGGCCTCCACCGGGGAGCTGTTTTTT. This sequence encodes CASSLLGGASTGELFF.

This clonotype was observed a few times. The chain combines TRBV7-3 with TRBJ2-5; TRBD2 matches 13 bases. With 5 bases clipped from V and 2 bases from J, the junction kept 8 bases outside the gene matches. Germline values: CDR1 SGHTA, CDR2 FQGTGA. This CDR3 region has 17 residues. In DNA, the CDR3 is TGTGCCAGCAGCCCTGGACTAGCGGGAGAGTCACAAGAGACCCAGTACTTC. The encoded protein is CASSPGLAGESQETQYF.

This clonotype was observed at least ten times. This rearrangement joins TRBV28 to TRBJ1-1; D is perhaps TRBD1 (5 bases). V was clipped by 7 bases and J by 6 bases, with 12 bases between them. The CDR3 extends over 12 amino acids. CDR1 and CDR2 (germline): MDHEN, SYDVKM. DNA for the CDR3: TGTGCCAGCAAGGAGGGACGCGCTGAAGCTTTCTTT. It translates to CASKEGRAEAFF.

This chain links TRBV5-4 with TRBJ2-5; 7 nucleotides agree with TRBD1. V lost 3 bases, J lost 1 base, and 3 bases stayed unmatched. The CDR3 spans 14 residues. Germline V CDR1 and CDR2: SGHNT, YYREEE (reference sequence). CDR3 residues: CASSSGQAQETQYF. DNA of the CDR3: TGTGCCAGCAGCTCAGGACAGGCCCAAGAGACCCAGTACTTC.

The table lists this clonotype with a few counts. The chain couples TRBV9 to TRBJ2-1; D ambiguous. Trimming pared 4 bases from V and 10 bases from J, leaving 15 bases between. This CDR3 has 13 amino acids. Germline CDR1 is SGDLS and CDR2 is YYNGEE. The CDR3 region is CASSPDPEVEQFF. DNA of the CDR3: TGTGCCAGCAGCCCGGACCCCGAGGTAGAGCAGTTCTTC.